The clone carrying this T cell receptor beta chain came up a few times. Its antigen is as yet unknown. This specimen comes from a study of T-cell memory formation after mild COVID-19. Overall study context: Clusters of TCRs were largely donor specific. Notes on the study in general: Mainly in CM and EM were contracting CD4+ clones; CD8+ were in EMRA. Pre-infection memory carried some responding clones, suggesting that cross-reactive memory joined.

Germline V gene data show CDR1 as SQVTM and CDR2 as ANQGSEA. This CDR3 spans 15 amino acids. V was cut by 7 bases and J by 0 bases, with 13 bases left in between. TCRalpha and TCRbeta libraries used 5'RACE with constant-segment primers and UMIs. TCRdb re-derived calls from the 5' RACE reads in MiXCR, one entry per CDR3 protein. The data show about 200,000 distinct CDR3 sequences, with around 16% seen just once and 2.4% held by the top ten. The TCR was taken from an adult woman who had mild COVID-19 (a few samples of this study predate the infection). Cell type and time point are not known. J is TRBJ2-6 and V is TRBV29-1, with unresolved D. Sequenced sample: PBMCs or a T cell subset sorted from them (not recorded which). CDR3 coding DNA: TGCAGCGCCCGAACCTACTACTCTGGGGCCAACGTCCTGACTTTC. Its protein product is CSARTYYSGANVLTF.